There are a few counts of the clone carrying this T cell receptor (beta chain). This sample is part of a study of T-cell memory formation after mild COVID-19. At the level of the study: Largely donor-specific TCR clusters were found.

Each CDR3 protein is one row after TCRdb ran MiXCR on the 5' RACE reads. The sample lists 300,000 to 400,000 distinct CDR3 sequences; 25% to 30% were seen once. Sequencing was performed on PBMCs or a T cell subset sorted from them (not recorded which). This TCR was recovered from an adult woman who had mild COVID-19 (a few samples of this study predate the infection). Cell type and time point are not known.

CDR3 amino acids: CASSSRGRNTEAFF. The CDR3, as DNA: TGTGCCAGCAGCTCCAGGGGGCGGAACACTGAAGCTTTCTTT. The V call is TRBV6-5, the J call TRBJ1-1; 8 positions agree with TRBD1. CDR1 and CDR2 from the germline V gene are MNHEY and SVGAGI. CDR3 length equals 14 residues. V trimming: 6 bases; J trimming: 1 base; junction bases outside the gene matches: 4.